What follows is one T cell receptor (beta chain) and its context. The sample originates from a study of T cells after somatic rescue of genetic block. Libraries were prepared by immunoSEQ multiplex PCR; TCRdb keeps only in-frame clonotypes and omits some of them. The sample holds tens of thousands of clones; roughly 90% are singletons and the top ten take about 2.9%. Per the germline V gene, CDR1 is SEHNR and CDR2 is FQNEAQ (reference sequence). Germline trimming cut 1 base from V and 3 bases from J; bases unmatched to any gene: 3. This CDR3 contains 15 residues. Sequenced input: peripheral blood mononuclear cells (PBMCs). V gene TRBV7-9 combines with J gene TRBJ2-7, with 10 bases fitting TRBD2. This TCR was recovered from a man aged 40-49 years. CDR3 amino acids: CASSLVASGSYEQYF. The CDR3 coding sequence is TGTGCCAGCAGCTTAGTAGCTAGCGGGAGCTACGAGCAGTACTTC.